A selection of T cell receptor beta chains follows, all from one sample in a study of CD8+ T cells in alopecia areata. The table came from immunoSEQ multiplex PCR; TCRdb's copy has only in-frame clones and leaves some out. The repertoire holds some 190,000 clones, about three fifths seen once, with just over 1% in the top ten. The specimen was CD4+ T cells sorted from blood, collected at week 24, from a patient treated with tofacitinib. These receptors came from a human donor with alopecia areata. The CDR3 runs from the conserved cysteine through the conserved F or W. D genes are given only for firm matches. Clone size appears in some rows only: once, few, many, or a class for an expanded clone.

abundance	v_gene	len	j_gene	d_gene	CDR3aa	CDR3nt
NA	TRBV2	14	TRBJ1-1	NA	CASAQGGGHTEAFF	TGTGCCAGCGCCCAAGGGGGGGGTCACACTGAAGCTTTCTTT
NA	TRBV2	14	TRBJ1-1	TRBD1	CASSYDRGNTEAFF	TGTGCCAGCAGTTATGACAGGGGGAACACTGAAGCTTTCTTT
NA	TRBV2	13	TRBJ2-5	TRBD2	CASTRGGTETQYF	TGTGCCAGCACCCGGGGGGGCACTGAGACCCAGTACTTC
NA	TRBV7-9	15	TRBJ2-1	TRBD1	CASSLAKGQTNEQFF	TGTGCCAGCAGCTTAGCTAAGGGACAGACCAATGAGCAGTTCTTC
few	TRBV29-1	13	TRBJ1-1	TRBD1	CSVAGIGTGQAFF	TGCAGCGTCGCTGGCATAGGGACAGGGCAAGCTTTCTTT
NA	TRBV19	15	TRBJ1-5	NA	CASSVEGGFNQPQHF	TGTGCCAGTAGTGTGGAAGGTGGGTTCAATCAGCCCCAGCATTTT
NA	TRBV7-2	11	TRBJ2-7	NA	CASSPQYEQYF	TGTGCCAGCAGCCCCCAGTACGAGCAGTACTTC
once	TRBV7-9	12	TRBJ1-5	NA	CASSLRGQPQHF	TGTGCCAGCAGCCTGAGAGGTCAGCCCCAGCATTTT
NA	TRBV7-2	16	TRBJ2-3	TRBD2	CASSLLAGGGTDTQYF	TGTGCCAGCAGCTTACTAGCGGGGGGAGGCACAGATACGCAGTATTTT
NA	TRBV29-1	9	TRBJ1-1	NA	CSVEDGPFF	TGCAGCGTTGAAGATGGACCGTTCTTT
NA	TRBV29-1	15	TRBJ1-1	NA	CSVVYLDSRGTEAFF	TGCAGCGTTGTTTACTTGGACAGCCGGGGGACTGAAGCTTTCTTT
NA	TRBV30	13	TRBJ1-1	NA	CAWADGGDTEAFF	TGTGCCTGGGCTGATGGGGGCGACACTGAAGCTTTCTTT
once	TRBV29-1	14	TRBJ2-4	NA	CSVVEGLGKNIQYF	TGCAGCGTTGTCGAGGGCTTGGGCAAAAACATTCAGTACTTC
NA	TRBV30	13	TRBJ2-4	NA	CAWRLLAKNIQYF	TGTGCCTGGAGACTGCTAGCCAAAAACATTCAGTACTTC
few	TRBV7-2	13	TRBJ1-2	NA	CASSPQQGNGYTF	TGTGCCAGCAGCCCCCAACAGGGTAATGGCTACACCTTC
NA	TRBV5-1	13	TRBJ1-1	NA	CASSSSENTEAFF	TGCGCCAGCAGTAGCAGTGAGAACACTGAAGCTTTCTTT
NA	TRBV4-3	15	TRBJ2-3	TRBD2	CASSPSGDSTDTQYF	TGCGCCAGCAGCCCTAGCGGGGATAGCACAGATACGCAGTATTTT
once	TRBV9	13	TRBJ2-5	NA	CASSSRTQETQYF	TGTGCCAGCAGCTCCCGGACACAAGAGACCCAGTACTTC
once	TRBV30	15	TRBJ1-3	NA	CAWSQETSFGNTIYF	TGTGCCTGGAGTCAAGAAACATCCTTCGGAAACACCATATATTTT
NA	TRBV7-2	17	TRBJ1-3	NA	CASSSERVGISGNTIYF	TGTGCCAGCAGCTCCGAGAGGGTCGGGATCTCTGGAAACACCATATATTTT
NA	TRBV19	14	TRBJ2-6	NA	CASEGGSGANVLTF	TGTGCCAGTGAGGGGGGCTCTGGGGCCAACGTCCTGACTTTC
NA	TRBV5-1	15	TRBJ1-4	TRBD1	CASSTKTGKEEKLFF	TGCGCCAGCAGCACGAAGACAGGGAAGGAGGAAAAACTGTTTTTT
NA	TRBV6-5	14	TRBJ1-5	TRBD1	CASMAGGNSQPQHF	TGTGCCAGCATGGCAGGGGGAAATAGTCAGCCCCAGCATTTT
NA	TRBV7-3	14	TRBJ2-3	TRBD1	CASSFDRGSDTQYF	TGTGCCAGCAGCTTCGACAGGGGTTCAGATACGCAGTATTTT
NA	TRBV30	16	TRBJ2-2	NA	CAWSVRTPVDTGELFF	TGTGCCTGGAGTGTCCGGACTCCGGTGGACACCGGGGAGCTGTTTTTT
NA	TRBV2	13	TRBJ2-2	TRBD2	CATTKGRGGELFF	TGTGCCACCACTAAAGGGAGGGGCGGGGAGCTGTTTTTT
NA	TRBV30	13	TRBJ2-4	TRBD2	CAWTSGVQNIQYF	TGTGCCTGGACTAGCGGGGTCCAAAACATTCAGTACTTC
NA	TRBV29-1	13	TRBJ1-1	TRBD1	CSVERTGVTEAFF	TGCAGCGTTGAGAGGACAGGGGTCACTGAAGCTTTCTTT
NA	TRBV9	16	TRBJ2-1	TRBD1	CASSPTPGGFYNEQFF	TGTGCCAGCAGCCCTACACCAGGGGGCTTCTACAATGAGCAGTTCTTC
NA	TRBV5-1	16	TRBJ2-3	NA	CASSLAKGLRTDTQYF	TGCGCCAGCAGCTTGGCTAAAGGGCTCCGCACAGATACGCAGTATTTT